This T cell receptor (beta chain) was obtained from a study of blood T cell repertoires in COVID-19. Study-level information: Both acute and convalescent COVID-19 samples were obtained from the United States, Italy and Spain.

In the authors' workflow: Scientists estimated how many nucleated cells there were by amplifying reference gene primers. TCRdb's table, derived via immunoSEQ multiplex PCR, lists solely in-frame clones and lacks some. The V and J calls and clone size were taken over from that table, and D and trimming were inferred from the DNA. This sample carries under 500,000 clones, roughly 90% of them seen once, and the ten largest clones take about 4.5%. Source material: peripheral blood. This clonotype was sampled from a woman between 25 and 40 years old with acute or convalescent COVID-19.

The CDR3 DNA follows: TGTGCCACCAGTGATTTGGCGATTCTGACGCAGTATTTT. Protein: CATSDLAILTQYF. The chain couples TRBV24-1 to TRBJ2-3; D not certain. CDR1 is KGHDR and CDR2 is SFDVKD in the germline V gene. Deletions cut 0 bases from V and 9 bases from J, with 9 bases between. CDR3 length equals 13 residues.